The clone carrying this T cell receptor beta chain was seen many times. From approximately 550 ng of total RNA, TCR beta-specific cDNA was reverse-transcribed using a constant-region primer. Investigators got TCR beta libraries out of three nested multiplex PCR rounds, done with slightly modified ARM-PCR. TCRdb re-called the multiplex PCR reads with MiXCR, one entry per CDR3 protein. The sample gives roughly 330,000 distinct CDR3 sequences, approximately 64% of which show up once; 6.5% is in the top ten. The researchers obtained blood RNA from unsorted whole blood and also extracted germline DNA. The data derive from a study of tumor-infiltrating lymphocytes in primary liver carcinoma. This clonotype was obtained from a man in his forties or fifties with primary liver carcinoma and hepatitis B virus infection. The sequenced sample was peripheral blood.

In nucleotides, the CDR3 is TGTGCCAGCAGCTTGAGTCAGGTGGTCTACGAGCAGTACTTC. Protein product: CASSLSQVVYEQYF. The V gene is TRBV5-6, the J gene TRBJ2-7; no reliable D call. V was cut by 1 base and J by 3 bases, with 11 bases left in between. Germline loops: CDR1 SGHDT, CDR2 YYEEEE. There are 14 residues in the CDR3.